This is a list of T cell receptor beta chains from one sample in a study of cytomegalovirus exposure and HLA in healthy donors. The data were produced by immunoSEQ multiplex PCR, yet TCRdb's version contains in-frame clones alone and is incomplete. The data show some 89,000 clones, about three quarters seen once. The material sequenced was PBMCs. These receptors were taken from a man aged 60 to 69 in good health and CMV-seronegative. CDR3s include the opening cysteine and the closing phenylalanine or tryptophan. A D gene is named only where the DNA matches it firmly. Clone size, where shown, is once, few, many, or a class for clones that have expanded.

d_call j_call clone_size v_call cdr3_aa cdr3_nt
TRBD2 TRBJ2-1 NA TRBV15 CATSSVLAGGFYNEQFF TGTGCCACCAGCAGCGTGCTAGCGGGGGGGTTCTACAATGAGCAGTTCTTC
TRBD1 TRBJ2-3 few TRBV6-1 CASSVYRGDTQYF TGTGCCAGCAGTGTTTACAGGGGAGATACGCAGTATTTT
NA TRBJ1-2 NA TRBV7-9 CASSLQVGYGYTF TGTGCCAGCAGCTTGCAGGTGGGCTATGGCTACACCTTC
TRBD2 TRBJ2-1 NA TRBV7-2 CASSRLGGGSYNEQFF TGTGCCAGCAGCCGCCTAGGCGGGGGGTCCTACAATGAGCAGTTCTTC
TRBD1 TRBJ1-2 few TRBV4-3 CASSQDRQGGGYGYTF TGCGCCAGCAGCCAAGATAGGCAGGGGGGTGGCTATGGCTACACCTTC
TRBD1 TRBJ1-4 NA TRBV28 CASRAGTGNEKLFF TGTGCCAGCAGGGCCGGGACAGGGAATGAAAAACTGTTTTTT
TRBD1 TRBJ1-5 few TRBV19 CASSISRAGGGQPQHF TGTGCCAGTAGTATATCACGAGCAGGGGGCGGGCAGCCCCAGCATTTT
NA TRBJ1-5 NA TRBV28 CASSLVLRQPQHF TGTGCCAGCAGTTTAGTTCTCAGGCAGCCCCAGCATTTT
TRBD1 TRBJ2-7 few TRBV28 CASVQGTSYEQYF TGTGCCAGCGTACAGGGGACATCCTACGAGCAGTACTTC
TRBD1 TRBJ1-5 NA TRBV7-6 CASSSSGQPNQPQHF TGTGCCAGCAGCTCGTCGGGACAGCCCAATCAGCCCCAGCATTTT
NA TRBJ2-7 once TRBV5-4 CASSLDSYHYEQYF TGTGCCAGCAGCTTGGACAGCTATCACTACGAGCAGTACTTC
TRBD2 TRBJ2-7 NA TRBV5-6 CASSLAGGAQTYEQYF TGTGCCAGCAGCTTGGCCGGGGGGGCCCAAACCTACGAGCAGTACTTC
NA TRBJ1-2 NA TRBV5-4 CASSLLGGKGYTF TGTGCCAGCAGCTTGTTAGGGGGAAAGGGCTACACCTTC
NA TRBJ2-3 NA TRBV28 CASSLLEGTDTQYF TGTGCCAGCAGTCTCCTTGAGGGCACAGATACGCAGTATTTT
NA TRBJ2-1 NA TRBV5-1 CASSSLGGYYNEQFF TGCGCCAGCAGCTCCCTCGGCGGCTACTACAATGAGCAGTTCTTC
NA TRBJ2-1 NA TRBV4-2 CASSQGGGQDNEQFF TGTGCCAGCAGCCAAGGTGGGGGCCAAGACAATGAGCAGTTCTTC
NA TRBJ1-4 NA TRBV4-1 CASSQIEGVGEKLFF TGCGCCAGCAGCCAGATAGAGGGGGTGGGGGAAAAACTGTTTTTT
NA TRBJ2-1 NA TRBV19 CASSINEPNEQFF TGTGCCAGTAGTATAAATGAGCCCAATGAGCAGTTCTTC
NA TRBJ1-1 NA TRBV18 CASSLGIIGTEAFF TGTGCCAGCTCACTCGGGATTATAGGCACTGAAGCTTTCTTT
TRBD1 TRBJ2-3 once TRBV25-1 CASGQGITDTQYF TGTGCCAGCGGACAGGGGATCACAGATACGCAGTATTTT
TRBD2 TRBJ2-7 NA TRBV6-5 CASSLSGASGREQYF TGTGCCAGTTCCCTATCAGGGGCTAGCGGGCGCGAGCAGTACTTC
NA TRBJ1-2 NA TRBV29-1 CSVDGEQGNLYGYTF TGCAGCGTAGACGGGGAACAAGGGAACCTTTATGGCTACACCTTC
NA TRBJ2-6 NA TRBV19 CASSIRQGSGANVLTF TGTGCCAGTAGTATTCGGCAGGGCTCTGGGGCCAACGTCCTGACTTTC
NA TRBJ1-2 NA TRBV27 CASSLRAGVYGYTF TGTGCCAGCAGTTTACGGGCAGGGGTCTATGGCTACACCTTC
TRBD2 TRBJ2-7 NA TRBV6-5 CASSKIAGLHEQYF TGTGCCAGCAGTAAAATAGCGGGGCTCCACGAGCAGTACTTC
TRBD1 TRBJ1-1 NA TRBV7-8 CASSEVNRGARYRTEAFF TGTGCCAGCAGCGAAGTGAACAGGGGGGCGCGGTATAGGACTGAAGCTTTCTTT
NA TRBJ2-7 NA TRBV28 CASASRGATYEQYF TGTGCCAGCGCGTCCCGGGGGGCCACCTACGAGCAGTACTTC
NA TRBJ2-7 NA TRBV10-3 CAISGSLGPLGEGENTYEQYF TGTGCCATCAGTGGGAGTTTGGGACCCTTGGGTGAGGGGGAAAATACCTACGAGCAGTACTTC